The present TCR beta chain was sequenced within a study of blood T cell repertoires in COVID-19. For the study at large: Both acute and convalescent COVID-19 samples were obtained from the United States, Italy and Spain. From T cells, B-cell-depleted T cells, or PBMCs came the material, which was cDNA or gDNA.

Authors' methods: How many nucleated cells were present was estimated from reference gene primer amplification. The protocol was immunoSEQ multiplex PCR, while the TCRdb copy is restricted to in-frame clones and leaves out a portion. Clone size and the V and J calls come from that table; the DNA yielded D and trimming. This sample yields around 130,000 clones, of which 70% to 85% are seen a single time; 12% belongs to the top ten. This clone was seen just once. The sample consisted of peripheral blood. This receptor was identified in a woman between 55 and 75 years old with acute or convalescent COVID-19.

The CDR3 bases are TGCGCCAGCAGCCAAGATTCGGGGGATAGTAGCATGAACACTGAAGCTTTCTTT. Translation: CASSQDSGDSSMNTEAFF. The V gene is TRBV4-1, the J gene TRBJ1-1, with a possible D match to TRBD1 (5 bases). Germline CDR1 and CDR2: MGHRA and YSYEKL. The CDR3 is made up of 18 amino acids. V was trimmed by 0 bases and J by 0 bases, leaving 17 bases between them.